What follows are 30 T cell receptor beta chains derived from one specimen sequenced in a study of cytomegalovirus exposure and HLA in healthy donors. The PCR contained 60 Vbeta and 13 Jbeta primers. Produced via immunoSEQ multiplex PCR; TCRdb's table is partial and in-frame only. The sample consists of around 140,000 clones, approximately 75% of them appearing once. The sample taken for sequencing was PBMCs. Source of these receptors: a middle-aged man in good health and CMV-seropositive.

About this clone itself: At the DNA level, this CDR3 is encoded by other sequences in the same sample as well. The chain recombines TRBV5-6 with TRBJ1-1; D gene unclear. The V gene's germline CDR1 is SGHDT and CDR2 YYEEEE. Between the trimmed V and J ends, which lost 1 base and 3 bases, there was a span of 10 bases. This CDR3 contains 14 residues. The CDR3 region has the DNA TGTGCCAGCAGCTTGCAGGTCGCCGACACTGAAGCTTTCTTT. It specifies CASSLQVADTEAFF.

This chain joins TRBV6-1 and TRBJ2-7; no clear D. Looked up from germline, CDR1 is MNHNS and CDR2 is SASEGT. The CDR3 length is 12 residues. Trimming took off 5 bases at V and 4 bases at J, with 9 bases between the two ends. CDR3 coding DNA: TGTGCCAGCAGTATGAGCGAGTACGAGCAGTACTTC. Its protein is CASSMSEYEQYF.

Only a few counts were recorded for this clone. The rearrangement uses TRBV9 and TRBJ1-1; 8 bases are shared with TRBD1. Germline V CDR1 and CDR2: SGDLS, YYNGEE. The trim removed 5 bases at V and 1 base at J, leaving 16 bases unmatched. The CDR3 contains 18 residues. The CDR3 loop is CASSKDQDRVGQNTEAFF. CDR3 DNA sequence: TGTGCCAGCAGTAAAGACCAGGACAGGGTTGGACAGAACACTGAAGCTTTCTTT.

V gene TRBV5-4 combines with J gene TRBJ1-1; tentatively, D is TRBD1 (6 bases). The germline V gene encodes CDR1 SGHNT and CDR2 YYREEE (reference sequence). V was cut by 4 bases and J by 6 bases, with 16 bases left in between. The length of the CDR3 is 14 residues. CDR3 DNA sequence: TGTGCCAGCAGCCAAGGGGGGGGAAGGGCTGAAGCTTTCTTT. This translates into CASSQGGGRAEAFF.

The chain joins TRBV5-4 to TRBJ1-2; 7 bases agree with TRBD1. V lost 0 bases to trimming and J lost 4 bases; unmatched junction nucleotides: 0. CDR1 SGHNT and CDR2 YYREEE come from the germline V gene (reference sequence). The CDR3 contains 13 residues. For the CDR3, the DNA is TGTGCCAGCAGCTTGGCAGGGGGCTATGGCTACACCTTC. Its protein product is CASSLAGGYGYTF.

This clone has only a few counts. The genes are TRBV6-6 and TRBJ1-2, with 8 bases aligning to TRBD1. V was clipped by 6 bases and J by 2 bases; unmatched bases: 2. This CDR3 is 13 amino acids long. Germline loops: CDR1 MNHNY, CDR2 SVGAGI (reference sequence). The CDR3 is CASSRTGNYGYTF. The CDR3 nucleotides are TGTGCCAGCAGCCGGACAGGGAACTATGGCTACACCTTC.

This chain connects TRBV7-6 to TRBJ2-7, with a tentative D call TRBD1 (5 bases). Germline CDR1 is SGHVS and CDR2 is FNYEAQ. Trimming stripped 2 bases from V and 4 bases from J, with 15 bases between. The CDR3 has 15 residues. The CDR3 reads CASSLQGTNSYEQYF. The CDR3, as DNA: TGTGCCAGCAGCTTACAGGGAACTAATTCATACGAGCAGTACTTC.

CDR3 in DNA: TGCGCCAGCAGCTTGGCCGTCTCTGGAAACACCATATATTTT. This translates into CASSLAVSGNTIYF. The chain couples TRBV5-1 to TRBJ1-3, with D unclear. The ends were cut back, 0 bases at V and 0 bases at J, with 4 bases in the middle. This CDR3 has 14 amino acids. Germline-derived CDR1 and CDR2 are SGHRS and YFSETQ.

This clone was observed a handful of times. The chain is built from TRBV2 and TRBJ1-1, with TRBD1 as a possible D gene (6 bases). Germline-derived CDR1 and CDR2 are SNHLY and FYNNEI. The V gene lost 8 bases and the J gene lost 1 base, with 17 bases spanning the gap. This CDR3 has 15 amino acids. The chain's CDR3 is CASLRGSLRNTEAFF. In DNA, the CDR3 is TGTGCCAGCTTGAGGGGGTCCCTTCGGAACACTGAAGCTTTCTTT.

This CDR3 reads CASSVVSRNTGELFF. CDR3 coding DNA: TGTGCCAGCAGCGTAGTAAGTAGGAACACCGGGGAGCTGTTTTTT. The chain employs TRBV9 and TRBJ2-2; no clear D. The CDR3 totals 15 residues. Germline-derived CDR1 and CDR2 are SGDLS and YYNGEE. Deletions cut 0 bases from V and 1 base from J, with 7 bases between.

CDR3: CASSDPGVRGYTF. The CDR3 bases are TGTGCCAGCAGTGATCCAGGGGTAAGGGGCTACACCTTC. The rearrangement joins TRBV6-1 to TRBJ1-2; tentatively, D is TRBD1 (6 bases). Germline CDR1 reads MNHNS; CDR2 reads SASEGT. V lost 3 bases and J lost 8, with 13 bases in between. The CDR3 consists of 13 residues.

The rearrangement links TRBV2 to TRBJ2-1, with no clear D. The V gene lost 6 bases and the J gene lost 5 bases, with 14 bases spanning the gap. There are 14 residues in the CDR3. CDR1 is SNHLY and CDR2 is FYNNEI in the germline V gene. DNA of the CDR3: TGTGCCAGCAGGGAAACCGAGTTTAACAATGAGCAGTTCTTC. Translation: CASRETEFNNEQFF.

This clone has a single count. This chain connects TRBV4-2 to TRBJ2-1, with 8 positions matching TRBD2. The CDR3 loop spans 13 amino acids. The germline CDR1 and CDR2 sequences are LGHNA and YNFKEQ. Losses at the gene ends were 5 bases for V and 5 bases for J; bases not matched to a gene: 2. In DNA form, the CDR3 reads TGTGCCAGCAGCTCAGCGGGAGACAATGAGCAGTTCTTC. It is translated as CASSSAGDNEQFF.

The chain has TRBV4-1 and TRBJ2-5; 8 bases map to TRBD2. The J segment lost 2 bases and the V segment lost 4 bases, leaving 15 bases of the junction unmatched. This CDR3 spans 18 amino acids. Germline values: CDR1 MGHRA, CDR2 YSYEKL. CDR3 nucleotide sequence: TGCGCCAGCAGCCGTGGAGGCCTAGCGGGTGGGTCACAAGAGACCCAGTACTTC. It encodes CASSRGGLAGGSQETQYF.

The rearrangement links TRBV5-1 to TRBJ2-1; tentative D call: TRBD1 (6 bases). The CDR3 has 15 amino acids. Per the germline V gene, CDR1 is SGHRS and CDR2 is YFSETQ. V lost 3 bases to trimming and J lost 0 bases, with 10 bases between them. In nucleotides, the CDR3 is TGCGCCAGCAGCTGGGACACCAGCTCCTACAATGAGCAGTTCTTC. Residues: CASSWDTSSYNEQFF. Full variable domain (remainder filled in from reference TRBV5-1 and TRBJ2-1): KAGVTQTPRYLIKTRGQQVTLSCSPISGHRSVSWYQQTPGQGLQFLFEYFSETQRNKGNFPGRFSGRQFSNSRSEMNVSTLELGDSALYLCASSWDTSSYNEQFFGPGTRLTVL.

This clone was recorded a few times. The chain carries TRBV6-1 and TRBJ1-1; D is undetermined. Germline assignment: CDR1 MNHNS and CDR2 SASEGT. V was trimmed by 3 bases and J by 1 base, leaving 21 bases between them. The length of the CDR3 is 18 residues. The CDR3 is CASSDQYLSVPTNTEAFF. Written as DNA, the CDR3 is TGTGCCAGCAGTGACCAATACCTCTCCGTCCCTACGAACACTGAAGCTTTCTTT.

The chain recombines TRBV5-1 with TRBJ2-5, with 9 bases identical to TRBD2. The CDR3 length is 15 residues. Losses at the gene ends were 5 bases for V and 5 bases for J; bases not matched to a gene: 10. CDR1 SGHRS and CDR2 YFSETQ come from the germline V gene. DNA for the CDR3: TGCGCCAGCAGTTCCGGTAGCGGGAGAGGCGAGACCCAGTACTTC. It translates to CASSSGSGRGETQYF.

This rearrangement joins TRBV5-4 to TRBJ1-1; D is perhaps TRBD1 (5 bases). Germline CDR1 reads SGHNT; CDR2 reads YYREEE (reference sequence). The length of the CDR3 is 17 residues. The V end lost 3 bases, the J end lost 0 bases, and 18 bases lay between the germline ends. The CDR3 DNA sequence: TGTGCCAGCAGCTGGGACCTAGGGAGGGGAATGAACACTGAAGCTTTCTTT. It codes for CASSWDLGRGMNTEAFF.

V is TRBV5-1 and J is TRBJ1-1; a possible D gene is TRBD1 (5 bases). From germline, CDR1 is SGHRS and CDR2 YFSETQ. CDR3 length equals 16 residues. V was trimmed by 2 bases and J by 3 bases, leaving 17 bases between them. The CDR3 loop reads CASSFGRQILDTEAFF. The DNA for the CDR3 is TGCGCCAGCAGCTTTGGGCGACAGATCCTGGACACTGAAGCTTTCTTT.

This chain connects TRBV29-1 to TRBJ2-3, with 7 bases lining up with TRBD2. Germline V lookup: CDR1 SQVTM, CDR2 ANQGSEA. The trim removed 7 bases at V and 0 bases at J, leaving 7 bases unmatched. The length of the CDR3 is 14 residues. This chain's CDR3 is CSAGGAGSTDTQYF. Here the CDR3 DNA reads TGCAGCGCCGGGGGAGCGGGAAGCACAGATACGCAGTATTTT.

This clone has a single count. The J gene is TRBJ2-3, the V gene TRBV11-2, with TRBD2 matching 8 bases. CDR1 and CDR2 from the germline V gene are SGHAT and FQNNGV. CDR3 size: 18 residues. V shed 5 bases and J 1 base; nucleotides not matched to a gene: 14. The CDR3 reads CASSMTTSSGSRTDTQYF. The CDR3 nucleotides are TGTGCCAGCAGCATGACCACTTCTAGCGGGTCTCGCACAGATACGCAGTATTTT.

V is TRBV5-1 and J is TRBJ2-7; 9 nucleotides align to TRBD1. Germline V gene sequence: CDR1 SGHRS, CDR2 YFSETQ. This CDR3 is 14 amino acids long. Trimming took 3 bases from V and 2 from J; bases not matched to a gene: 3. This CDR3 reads CASSWGQGTYEQYF. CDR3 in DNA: TGCGCCAGCAGCTGGGGACAGGGCACCTACGAGCAGTACTTC.

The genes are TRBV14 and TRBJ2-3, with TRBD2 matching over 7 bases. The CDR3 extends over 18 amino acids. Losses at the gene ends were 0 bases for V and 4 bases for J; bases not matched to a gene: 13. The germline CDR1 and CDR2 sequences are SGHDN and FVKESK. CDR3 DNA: TGTGCCAGCAGCCAAGACGTACTTCGGGGCGGGGGTTCAGATACGCAGTATTTT. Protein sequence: CASSQDVLRGGGSDTQYF.

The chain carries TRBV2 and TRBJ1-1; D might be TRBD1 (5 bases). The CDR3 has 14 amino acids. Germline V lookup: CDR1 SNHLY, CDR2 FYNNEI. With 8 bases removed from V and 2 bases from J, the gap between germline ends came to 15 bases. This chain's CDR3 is CASAGIERNTEAFF. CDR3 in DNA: TGTGCCAGCGCAGGGATAGAGAGAAACACTGAAGCTTTCTTT.

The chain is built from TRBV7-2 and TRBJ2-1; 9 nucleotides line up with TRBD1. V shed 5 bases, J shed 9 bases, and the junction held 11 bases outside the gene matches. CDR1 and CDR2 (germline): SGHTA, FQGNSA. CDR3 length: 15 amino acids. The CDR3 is CASSIGTETGGEQFF. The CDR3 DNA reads TGTGCCAGCAGCATAGGGACAGAGACAGGGGGTGAGCAGTTCTTC.

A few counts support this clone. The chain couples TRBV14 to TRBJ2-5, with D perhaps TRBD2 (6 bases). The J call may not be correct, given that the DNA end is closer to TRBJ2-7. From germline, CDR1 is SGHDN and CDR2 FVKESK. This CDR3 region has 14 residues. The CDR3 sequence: CASSQGLSSLEQYF. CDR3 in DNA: TGTGCCAGCAGCCAGGGACTGTCTAGTCTCGAGCAGTACTTC.

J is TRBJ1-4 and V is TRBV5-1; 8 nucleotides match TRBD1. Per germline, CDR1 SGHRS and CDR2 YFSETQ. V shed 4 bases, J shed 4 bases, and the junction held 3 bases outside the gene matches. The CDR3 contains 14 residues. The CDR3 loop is CASSVQGVNEKLFF. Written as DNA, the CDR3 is TGCGCCAGCAGCGTACAGGGGGTTAATGAAAAACTGTTTTTT. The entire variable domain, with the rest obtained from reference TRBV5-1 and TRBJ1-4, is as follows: KAGVTQTPRYLIKTRGQQVTLSCSPISGHRSVSWYQQTPGQGLQFLFEYFSETQRNKGNFPGRFSGRQFSNSRSEMNVSTLELGDSALYLCASSVQGVNEKLFFGSGTQLSVL.

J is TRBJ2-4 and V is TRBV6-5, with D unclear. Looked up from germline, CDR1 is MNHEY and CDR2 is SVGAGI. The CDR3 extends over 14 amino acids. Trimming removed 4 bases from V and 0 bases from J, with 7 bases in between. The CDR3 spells CASSSQVAKNIQYF. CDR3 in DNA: TGTGCCAGCAGTTCTCAGGTAGCCAAAAACATTCAGTACTTC.

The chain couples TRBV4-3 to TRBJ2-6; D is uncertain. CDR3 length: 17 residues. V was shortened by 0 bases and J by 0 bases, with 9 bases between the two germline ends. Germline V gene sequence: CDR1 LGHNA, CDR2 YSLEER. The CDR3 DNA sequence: TGCGCCAGCAGCCAAGATGCAACTTTCTCTGGGGCCAACGTCCTGACTTTC. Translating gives CASSQDATFSGANVLTF.

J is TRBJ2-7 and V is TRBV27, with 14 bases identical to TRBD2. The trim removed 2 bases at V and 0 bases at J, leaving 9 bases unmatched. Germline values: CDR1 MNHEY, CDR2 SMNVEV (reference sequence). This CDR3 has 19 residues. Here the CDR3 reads CASSLKGPGTSGSSYEQYF. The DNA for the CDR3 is TGTGCCAGCAGTTTAAAGGGACCCGGGACTAGCGGGAGCTCCTACGAGCAGTACTTC.